These 11 T cell receptor beta chains were all obtained from the same sample, sequenced in a study of beta chain features in type 1 diabetes. Study results and limitations: Significant though moderate, a shortening of TCRB CDR3s appeared in all four CD4+ subsets of Type 1 diabetes patients.

These receptors' targets are unknown. TCRB transcripts that were expressed got sequenced, as all of the isolated RNA had been reverse transcribed. Generated by immunoSEQ multiplex PCR, the TCRdb table keeps only in-frame clones and is missing some. The data hold 160,000 or so clones, with around 63% observed a single time. The sequenced sample was naive CD4+ T cells from blood. These TCRs come from a man aged 25 to 40 with type 1 diabetes.

This rearrangement joins TRBV10-3 to TRBJ2-7; unclear D gene. Trimming cost V 2 bases and J 6 bases, with 8 bases left between them. The germline CDR1 and CDR2 sequences are ENHRY and SYGVKD. The CDR3 consists of 12 residues. The CDR3 region has the DNA TGTGCCATCAGTGAGCCTCGTGGCGAGCAGTACTTC. It translates to CAISEPRGEQYF.

About this clone: Other DNA sequences in this specimen translate into the identical CDR3. This chain links TRBV14 with TRBJ2-5, with TRBD2 identical over 10 bases. The CDR3 runs to 15 residues. Losses at the gene ends were 3 bases for V and 1 base for J; bases not matched to a gene: 2. CDR1 is SGHDN and CDR2 is FVKESK in the germline V gene. DNA of the CDR3: TGTGCCAGCAGCCACCTAGCGGGGGCCCAAGAGACCCAGTACTTC. Its protein is CASSHLAGAQETQYF.

The chain has TRBV13 and TRBJ1-1, with D unresolved. The CDR3 is made up of 13 amino acids. Germline assignment: CDR1 PRHDT and CDR2 FYEKMQ (reference sequence). V was trimmed by 8 bases and J by 4 bases, leaving 14 bases between them. The chain's CDR3 is CASRTRDSTEAFF. As DNA, the CDR3 is TGTGCCAGCCGCACAAGGGATAGCACTGAAGCTTTCTTT.

The chain combines TRBV9 with TRBJ2-7; D remains ambiguous. Germline loops: CDR1 SGDLS, CDR2 YYNGEE. Trimming removed 0 bases from V and 3 bases from J, with 10 bases in between. This CDR3 comprises 14 residues. CDR3 DNA: TGTGCCAGCAGCGTAGCCGGGCAGAACTACGAGCAGTACTTC. Its translation: CASSVAGQNYEQYF.

This clone was picked up a small number of times. The rearrangement joins TRBV30 to TRBJ1-4, with D uncertain. The V and J ends lost 0 bases and 7 bases respectively, with 9 bases between them. Germline CDR1 GTSNPN, CDR2 SVGIG (reference sequence). This CDR3 region has 13 residues. CDR3 sequence (DNA): TGTGCCTGGAGTGTCATGGAGGGTGAAAAACTGTTTTTT. Protein: CAWSVMEGEKLFF.

This clone was picked up a small number of times. V gene TRBV9 combines with J gene TRBJ2-3; D is unresolved. The CDR3 loop spans 15 amino acids. Trimming took 2 bases from V and 2 from J, leaving 12 bases between them. Germline V gene lookup returns CDR1 SGDLS and CDR2 YYNGEE. DNA of the CDR3: TGTGCCAGCAGCGTTACCCCGCAGGACACAGATACGCAGTATTTT. Its protein is CASSVTPQDTDTQYF.

The genes are TRBV5-6 and TRBJ2-1, with 13 bases lining up with TRBD2. J was trimmed by 2 bases and V by 5 bases; bases with no gene match: 4. The CDR3 length is 16 residues. Germline lookup yields CDR1 SGHDT and CDR2 YYEEEE. The DNA of the CDR3 is TGTGCCAGCAGTTGGGGACTAGCGGGGACCTACAATGAGCAGTTCTTC. Amino acids: CASSWGLAGTYNEQFF.

This clone appeared a few times. The V gene is TRBV29-1, the J gene TRBJ2-7; the D is unclear. The V gene lost 6 bases and the J gene lost 5 bases, with 11 bases spanning the gap. The CDR3 runs to 11 residues. CDR1 and CDR2 from the germline V gene are SQVTM and ANQGSEA. DNA of the CDR3: TGCAGCGTCCGCTTGGGTGACGAGCAGTACTTC. Translated: CSVRLGDEQYF.

There are a few counts of this clone. The chain carries TRBV4-1 and TRBJ1-1; the D gene is possibly TRBD1 (5 bases). V lost 0 bases, J lost 6 bases, and 11 bases lay in between. The CDR3 runs to 14 residues. CDR1 MGHRA and CDR2 YSYEKL come from the germline V gene. CDR3 sequence reads: CASSQDHSGPEAFF. The DNA of the CDR3 is TGCGCCAGCAGCCAAGATCACTCGGGGCCTGAAGCTTTCTTT.

This clone was seen a handful of times. V is TRBV9 and J is TRBJ2-1, with 7 bases identical to TRBD1. CDR1 is SGDLS, CDR2 YYNGEE, per germline. With 3 bases clipped from V and 0 bases from J, the junction kept 3 bases outside the gene matches. The CDR3 runs 15 residues. CDR3 region: CASSEDRSSYNEQFF. The CDR3 DNA reads as TGTGCCAGCAGCGAGGACAGGAGCTCCTACAATGAGCAGTTCTTC.

The table lists this clone with a few counts. The CDR3 nucleotides read TGTGCCAGCAGCTTATTCTCCGTGCCGGGCACAGATACGCAGTATTTT. Protein product: CASSLFSVPGTDTQYF. The chain recombines TRBV7-2 with TRBJ2-3; no reliable D call. The CDR3 contains 16 residues. V lost 2 bases, J lost 1 base, and 13 bases lay in between. The germline V gene encodes CDR1 SGHTA and CDR2 FQGNSA.